Each of the 32 T cell receptor beta chains below was sequenced from the same sample in a study of Ad26.COV2.S vaccination and SARS-CoV-2 variants (dated by TCRdb to about 2021). Receptor libraries were prepared by the immunoSEQ multiplex PCR assay. TCRdb took this table from immuneACCESS and kept in-frame rearrangements with V and J called. Such tables lack part of the clones; where checked against another copy, unresolved V genes explain under half of the gap, and the rest is unexplained. The sample yields fewer than 500,000 clones; around nine tenths were counted once. Of the sample, roughly an eighth is held by the ten largest clones. This sample's treatment or condition label indicates: around 19 received Ad26.COV2.S at low or high dose, single or two shots; five or six received placebo; per-sample allocation not given. Repertoires of vaccine and placebo recipients were sequenced from samples taken on day 63 after the first injection.

This specimen was peripheral blood, taken in a trial of Ad26.COV2.S vaccine versus placebo. The receptors were sampled from a person aged 18-60 years who received the Ad26.COV2.S COVID-19 vaccine or a placebo.

This chain connects TRBV7-2 to TRBJ2-3; D is unclear. V lost 1 base, J lost 2 bases, and 10 bases lay in between. CDR3 length equals 15 residues. Germline V gene lookup returns CDR1 SGHTA and CDR2 FQGNSA. CDR3 coding DNA: TGTGCCAGCAGCTTAGTCCAGGACGCCACAGATACGCAGTATTTT. Encoded protein: CASSLVQDATDTQYF.

The chain carries TRBV20-1 and TRBJ2-7; D may be TRBD2 (5 bases). The germline gives CDR1 DFQATT, CDR2 SNEGSKA (reference sequence). The CDR3 has 11 amino acids. V lost 4 bases to trimming and J lost 6 bases, with 10 bases between them. DNA for the CDR3: TGCAGTGCTATTGAGGGTCTCGAGCAGTACTTC. It translates to CSAIEGLEQYF.

The chain has TRBV2 and TRBJ1-5, with 11 nucleotides matching TRBD1. The CDR3 runs to 15 residues. The germline CDR1 and CDR2 sequences are SNHLY and FYNNEI. With 8 bases clipped from V and 4 bases from J, the junction kept 7 bases outside the gene matches. The CDR3 DNA sequence: TGTGCCAGCCACACAGGACAGGGGGCAAATCAGCCCCAGCATTTT. It specifies CASHTGQGANQPQHF.

The chain uses TRBV14 and TRBJ1-2; D is perhaps TRBD1 (5 bases). The length of the CDR3 is 15 residues. The germline gives CDR1 SGHDN, CDR2 FVKESK. The V and J ends lost 4 bases and 2 bases respectively, with 14 bases between them. CDR3 in DNA: TGTGCCAGCAGCCTTCTGCGGGGGACCAACTATGGCTACACCTTC. The encoded protein is CASSLLRGTNYGYTF.

The chain is built from TRBV12-3 or TRBV12-4 and TRBJ2-7; 7 positions agree with TRBD1. The CDR3 totals 13 residues. V was clipped by 6 bases and J by 2 bases; unmatched bases: 4. CDR3 in DNA: TGTGCCAGCAGCCGGGACAGAGCCTACGAGCAGTACTTC. Its translation is CASSRDRAYEQYF.

The chain links TRBV5-4 to TRBJ1-1; D is ambiguous. This CDR3 has 14 amino acids. Per the germline V gene, CDR1 is SGHNT and CDR2 is YYREEE (reference sequence). The V end was cut by 0 bases, the J end by 0 bases, with 6 bases between. The CDR3 region is CASSLDLMNTEAFF. The CDR3 DNA sequence: TGTGCCAGCAGCTTGGACCTCATGAACACTGAAGCTTTCTTT. Full variable domain (remainder filled in from reference TRBV5-4 and TRBJ1-1): ETGVTQSPTHLIKTRGQQVTLRCSSQSGHNTVSWYQQALGQGPQFIFQYYREEENGRGNFPPRFSGLQFPNYSSELNVNALELDDSALYLCASSLDLMNTEAFFGQGTRLTVV.

This rearrangement joins TRBV9 to TRBJ2-7, with D perhaps matching TRBD2 (6 bases). There are 14 residues in the CDR3. V was pared by 3 bases and J by 0 bases, with 10 bases between. Germline CDR1 is SGDLS and CDR2 is YYNGEE. CDR3 residues: CASSAGADSYEQYF. CDR3 coding DNA: TGTGCCAGCAGCGCGGGAGCAGACTCCTACGAGCAGTACTTC.

This chain joins TRBV6-1 and TRBJ2-7; 8 bases are a match to TRBD1. The CDR3 has 16 amino acids. Germline V gene sequence: CDR1 MNHNS, CDR2 SASEGT. J gave up 3 bases and V 4 bases, and 11 bases lay outside the gene matches. The CDR3 sequence is CASSATPQGAIYEQYF. The CDR3 DNA sequence: TGTGCCAGCAGTGCCACCCCGCAGGGGGCAATCTACGAGCAGTACTTC.

This chain uses TRBV11-2 with TRBJ2-7, with 9 bases lining up with TRBD2. CDR1 and CDR2 (germline): SGHAT, FQNNGV. This CDR3 region has 14 residues. Trimming at V came to 6 bases and at J to 3 bases, leaving 6 bases not matched to a gene. CDR3 loop: CASRLGTSSYEQYF. For the CDR3, the DNA is TGTGCCAGCAGACTAGGGACTAGCAGCTACGAGCAGTACTTC.

This clone has a single count. The chain links TRBV4-3 to TRBJ2-5; D gene ambiguous. CDR3 size: 17 residues. V lost 0 bases and J 1 base, leaving 15 bases between the germline ends. Germline CDR1 reads LGHNA; CDR2 reads YSLEER. The CDR3, as DNA: TGCGCCAGCAGCCAAGAACGCCGTGGGTGGGCCCAAGAGACCCAGTACTTC. Translating gives CASSQERRGWAQETQYF.

The V gene is TRBV7-9, the J gene TRBJ2-3, with 11 nucleotides matching TRBD1. CDR1 is SEHNR, CDR2 FQNEAQ, per germline (reference sequence). V shed 2 bases, J shed 5 bases, and the junction held 6 bases outside the gene matches. This CDR3 has 16 amino acids. CDR3 loop: CASSLRTGGAGDTQYF. CDR3 coding DNA: TGTGCCAGCAGCTTACGGACAGGGGGCGCGGGAGATACGCAGTATTTT.

This rearrangement joins TRBV4-1 to TRBJ2-3, with TRBD1 as a possible D gene (5 bases). Trimming stripped 5 bases from V and 2 bases from J, with 17 bases between. Germline lookup yields CDR1 MGHRA and CDR2 YSYEKL. The length of the CDR3 is 16 residues. The CDR3 protein is CASSVTEGEPTDTQYF. The CDR3 DNA is TGCGCCAGCAGCGTAACAGAAGGGGAACCCACAGATACGCAGTATTTT.

The chain employs TRBV9 and TRBJ1-3; D may be TRBD1 (5 bases). V lost 3 bases and J 4 bases, leaving 11 bases between the germline ends. The CDR3 is 14 amino acids. Germline V gives CDR1 SGDLS, CDR2 YYNGEE. CDR3 bases: TGTGCCAGCAGCGACACAGGTCACGGAAACACCATATATTTT. This translates into CASSDTGHGNTIYF.

This chain joins TRBV28 and TRBJ1-6; D uncertain. The germline V gene encodes CDR1 MDHEN and CDR2 SYDVKM. The CDR3 is 14 amino acids. Trimming pared 2 bases from V and 9 bases from J, leaving 11 bases between. The CDR3 loop reads CASSLPGKGSPLHF. CDR3 DNA: TGTGCCAGCAGTTTACCGGGGAAAGGTTCACCCCTCCACTTT. Looking up the rest from reference TRBV28 and TRBJ1-6 gives the full variable domain: DVKVTQSSRYLVKRTGEKVFLECVQDMDHENMFWYRQDPGLGLRLIYFSYDVKMKEKGDIPEGYSVSREKKERFSLILESASTNQTSMYLCASSLPGKGSPLHFGNGTRLTVT.

Comments on this clone: The sample carries other DNA sequences with the same CDR3. The chain uses TRBV6-5 and TRBJ2-7; the D is unclear. Germline lookup yields CDR1 MNHEY and CDR2 SVGAGI. The CDR3 spans 13 residues. Trimming removed 6 bases from V and 2 bases from J, with 11 bases in between. CDR3 protein: CASRRDGTYEQYF. The CDR3 DNA reads as TGTGCCAGCAGGAGAGACGGCACCTACGAGCAGTACTTC.

The J gene is TRBJ1-3, the V gene TRBV29-1, with 10 bases fitting TRBD1. V shed 3 bases, J shed 0 bases, and the junction held 5 bases outside the gene matches. Per the germline V gene, CDR1 is SQVTM and CDR2 is ANQGSEA. The CDR3 spans 16 residues. The CDR3 nucleotides read TGCAGCGTTGAGGGGGACAGGGGCGGCTCTGGAAACACCATATATTTT. Translated, it gives CSVEGDRGGSGNTIYF. Supplemented by reference TRBV29-1 and TRBJ1-3, the full variable domain reads SAVISQKPSRDICQRGTSLTIQCQVDSQVTMMFWYRQQPGQSLTLIATANQGSEATYESGFVIDKFPISRPNLTFSTLTVSNMSPEDSSIYLCSVEGDRGGSGNTIYFGEGSWLTVV.

This rearrangement joins TRBV5-1 to TRBJ2-3, with D uncertain. The CDR3 has 15 amino acids. Germline loops: CDR1 SGHRS, CDR2 YFSETQ. V lost 0 bases to trimming and J lost 3 bases, with 11 bases between them. The CDR3, as DNA: TGCGCCAGCAGCTTGGCCGGGTCTCGGACAGATACGCAGTATTTT. Its translation is CASSLAGSRTDTQYF.

V usage is TRBV12-3 or TRBV12-4 and J usage is TRBJ2-4; TRBD2 is a possible D gene (6 bases). Trimming pared 5 bases from V and 6 bases from J, leaving 11 bases between. The CDR3 totals 13 residues. The CDR3 coding sequence is TGTGCCAGCAGTCCCCCGGGGGTAAACATTCAGTACTTC. Translating gives CASSPPGVNIQYF.

The chain employs TRBV10-3 and TRBJ2-3, with TRBD1 identical over 9 bases. Germline values: CDR1 ENHRY, CDR2 SYGVKD. Unmatched junction bases numbered 2, after V lost 5 bases and J lost 2 bases. CDR3 size: 14 residues. The CDR3 is CAISWDRATDTQYF. CDR3 nucleotides: TGTGCCATCAGTTGGGACAGGGCCACAGATACGCAGTATTTT.

The chain recombines TRBV18 with TRBJ2-1; D call uncertain. V shed 3 bases and J shed 4 bases, with 10 bases lying between them. There are 14 residues in the CDR3. The germline gives CDR1 KGHSH, CDR2 LQKENI. The CDR3 reads CASSPSVRYNEQFF. The CDR3 region has the DNA TGTGCCAGCTCACCTTCGGTCAGGTACAATGAGCAGTTCTTC. The full variable domain, with the rest looked up from reference TRBV18 and TRBJ2-1, is NAGVMQNPRHLVRRRGQEARLRCSPMKGHSHVYWYRQLPEEGLKFMVYLQKENIIDESGMPKERFSAEFPKEGPSILRIQQVVRGDSAAYFCASSPSVRYNEQFFGPGTRLTVL.

The chain links TRBV11-2 to TRBJ2-3; D remains unclear. The CDR3 extends over 14 amino acids. V was trimmed by 2 bases and J by 7 bases, leaving 13 bases between them. The V gene's germline CDR1 is SGHAT and CDR2 FQNNGV. CDR3 amino acids: CASSLWVVGNTQYF. CDR3 nucleotide sequence: TGTGCCAGCAGCTTATGGGTAGTAGGGAATACGCAGTATTTT.

This clone was counted once. This chain uses TRBV7-2 with TRBJ1-1; tentatively, D is TRBD1 (5 bases). Per the germline V gene, CDR1 is SGHTA and CDR2 is FQGNSA. The CDR3 length is 19 residues. V lost 2 bases and J 2 bases, leaving 24 bases between the germline ends. The CDR3 coding sequence is TGTGCCAGCAGCTTAACCCGAGCCGAGTTCAGGAGGGGCAACACTGAAGCTTTCTTT. Its protein product is CASSLTRAEFRRGNTEAFF.

J is TRBJ1-1 and V is TRBV30; D is uncertain. Germline V gene data show CDR1 as GTSNPN and CDR2 as SVGIG (reference sequence). The CDR3 spans 12 residues. Trimming left V 8 bases short and J 6 bases short, with 16 bases between. DNA for the CDR3: TGTGCCCTAAGGAGGGAACGCGCTGAAGCTTTCTTT. It is translated as CALRRERAEAFF.

The chain employs TRBV6-2 or TRBV6-3 and TRBJ1-2; D unclear. Germline CDR1 reads MNHEY; CDR2 reads SVGEGT. The CDR3 is made up of 12 amino acids. Trimming cost V 2 bases and J 2 bases, with 3 bases left between them. The CDR3 is CASSYQNYGYTF. CDR3 DNA sequence: TGTGCCAGCAGTTACCAGAACTATGGCTACACCTTC.

The chain employs TRBV11-3 and TRBJ2-3, with a weak D call TRBD2 (7 bases). The germline gives CDR1 SGHNT, CDR2 YENEEA. Trimming stripped 4 bases from V and 3 bases from J, with 11 bases between. The length of the CDR3 is 14 residues. The CDR3 DNA reads as TGTGCCAGCAGCTCAGGGGAGGGAACAGATACGCAGTATTTT. The encoded protein is CASSSGEGTDTQYF.

The chain joins TRBV6-4 to TRBJ2-1; 12 bases map to TRBD2. V trimming: 10 bases; J trimming: 4 bases; junction bases outside the gene matches: 17. CDR1 MRHNA and CDR2 SNTAGT come from the germline V gene. The CDR3 spans 18 residues. CDR3: CATPRVGSTSGRYNEQFF. CDR3 DNA: TGTGCCACCCCCCGGGTAGGGAGTACTAGCGGGAGGTACAATGAGCAGTTCTTC.

This chain connects TRBV18 to TRBJ1-3; no reliable D call. V lost 1 base, J lost 0 bases, and 7 bases lay in between. Germline-derived CDR1 and CDR2 are KGHSH and LQKENI. The CDR3 sequence is 15 residues long. This CDR3 reads CASSPRVASGNTIYF. For the CDR3, the DNA is TGTGCCAGCTCACCACGAGTAGCCTCTGGAAACACCATATATTTT.

This sequence joins TRBV27 and TRBJ2-5; the match to TRBD2 covers 9 bases. There are 13 residues in the CDR3. V dropped 6 bases and J dropped 3; count of bases not matched to a gene: 2. Per the germline V gene, CDR1 is MNHEY and CDR2 is SMNVEV (reference sequence). The CDR3 DNA follows: TGTGCCAGCAGGACTAGCGGCGAAGAGACCCAGTACTTC. Protein sequence: CASRTSGEETQYF.

Concerning this clone itself: The sample carries other DNA sequences with the same CDR3. The CDR3 DNA reads TGTGCCAGTAGTACTGGTGCAACTAATGAAAAACTGTTTTTT. Translation gives CASSTGATNEKLFF. The chain combines TRBV19 with TRBJ1-4; no clear D. Trimming took off 4 bases at V and 0 bases at J, with 6 bases between the two ends. The length of the CDR3 is 14 residues. CDR1 and CDR2 (germline): LNHDA, SQIVND (reference sequence).

J is TRBJ2-5 and V is TRBV4-3; D uncertain. Germline V gene sequence: CDR1 LGHNA, CDR2 YSLEER. V lost 4 bases and J lost 5, with 11 bases in between. CDR3 length: 13 amino acids. CDR3 region: CASSRNQRETQYF. CDR3 nucleotide sequence: TGCGCCAGCAGCCGCAACCAAAGGGAGACCCAGTACTTC.

The chain has TRBV4-1 and TRBJ1-4; possibly TRBD1 for D (5 bases). Germline lookup yields CDR1 MGHRA and CDR2 YSYEKL. This CDR3 spans 16 amino acids. V was shortened by 1 base and J by 10 bases, with 19 bases between the two germline ends. The CDR3, as DNA: TGCGCCAGCAGCCAAGCCGTTTCAACTGGGGGAGGAAAACTGTTTTTT. This sequence encodes CASSQAVSTGGGKLFF.

The rearrangement joins TRBV3-1 (or the pseudogene TRBV3-2) to TRBJ1-3, with D possibly TRBD1 on 5 matching bases. This CDR3 has 16 amino acids. CDR1 LGHDT and CDR2 YNNKEL come from the germline V gene (reference sequence). V lost 3 bases, J lost 4 bases, and 16 bases lay in between. CDR3 in DNA: TGTGCCAGCAGCCACCGGAGGTCCGGGGGGGGAAACACCATATATTTT. Amino acids: CASSHRRSGGGNTIYF.